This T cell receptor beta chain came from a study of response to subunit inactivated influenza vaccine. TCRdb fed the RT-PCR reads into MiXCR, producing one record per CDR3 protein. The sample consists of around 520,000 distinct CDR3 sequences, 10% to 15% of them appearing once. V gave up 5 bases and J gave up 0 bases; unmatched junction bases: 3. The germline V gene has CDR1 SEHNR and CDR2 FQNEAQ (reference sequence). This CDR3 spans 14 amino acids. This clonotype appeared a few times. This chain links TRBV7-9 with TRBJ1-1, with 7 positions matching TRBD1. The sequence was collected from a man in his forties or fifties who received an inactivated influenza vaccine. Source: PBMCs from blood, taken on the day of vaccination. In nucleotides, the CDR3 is TGTGCCAGCAGCAACAGGGGAATGAACACTGAAGCTTTCTTT. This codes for CASSNRGMNTEAFF.